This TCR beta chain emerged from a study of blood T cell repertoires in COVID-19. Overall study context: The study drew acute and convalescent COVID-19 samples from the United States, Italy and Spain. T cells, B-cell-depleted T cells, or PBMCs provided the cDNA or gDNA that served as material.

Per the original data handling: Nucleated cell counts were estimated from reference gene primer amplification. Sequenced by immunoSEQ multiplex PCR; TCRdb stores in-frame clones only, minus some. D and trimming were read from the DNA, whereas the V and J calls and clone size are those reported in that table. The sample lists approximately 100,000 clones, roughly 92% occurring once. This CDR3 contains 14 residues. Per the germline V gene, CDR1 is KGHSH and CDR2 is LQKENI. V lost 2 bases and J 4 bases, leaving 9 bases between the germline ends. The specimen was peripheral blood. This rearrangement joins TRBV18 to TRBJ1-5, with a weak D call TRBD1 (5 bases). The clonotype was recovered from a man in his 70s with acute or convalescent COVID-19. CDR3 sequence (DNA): TGTGCCAGCTCACCAGAGGAGGGGAATCAGCCCCAGCATTTT. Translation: CASSPEEGNQPQHF.